This T cell receptor beta chain was profiled in a study of blood T cell repertoires in COVID-19. The wider study: T cells, B-cell-depleted T cells, or PBMCs supplied cDNA or gDNA.

The germline V and J ends were trimmed by 6 bases and 6 bases, with 8 bases remaining between them. The CDR3 spans 10 residues. Germline loops: CDR1 DFQATT, CDR2 SNEGSKA (reference sequence). How the authors handled the data: Reference gene primer amplification gave estimated nucleated cell counts. Data came from immunoSEQ multiplex PCR; TCRdb stores just in-frame clones and leaves some out. V and J calls plus clone size are reproduced from that table; the DNA served to infer D and trimming. This table holds under 200,000 clones, around 88% found once. This clone was found a few times. Specimen: peripheral blood. The sequence came from a woman in her seventies who had recovered from COVID-19. The J gene is TRBJ1-2, the V gene TRBV20-1; D remains unclear. In nucleotides, the CDR3 is TGCAGTGCCCGGTTAGATGGCTACACCTTC. Residues: CSARLDGYTF.